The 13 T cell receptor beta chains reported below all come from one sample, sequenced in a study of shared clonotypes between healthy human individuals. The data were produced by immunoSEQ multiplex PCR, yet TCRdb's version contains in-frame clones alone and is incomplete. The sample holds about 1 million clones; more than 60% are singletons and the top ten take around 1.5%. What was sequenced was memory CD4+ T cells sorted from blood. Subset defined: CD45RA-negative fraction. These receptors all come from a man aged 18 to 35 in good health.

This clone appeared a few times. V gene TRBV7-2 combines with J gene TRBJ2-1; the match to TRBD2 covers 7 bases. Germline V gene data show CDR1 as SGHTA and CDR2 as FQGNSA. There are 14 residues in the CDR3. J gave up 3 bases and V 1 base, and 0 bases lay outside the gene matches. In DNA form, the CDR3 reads TGTGCCAGCAGCTTAGAGCGGGACTACAATGAGCAGTTCTTC. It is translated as CASSLERDYNEQFF.

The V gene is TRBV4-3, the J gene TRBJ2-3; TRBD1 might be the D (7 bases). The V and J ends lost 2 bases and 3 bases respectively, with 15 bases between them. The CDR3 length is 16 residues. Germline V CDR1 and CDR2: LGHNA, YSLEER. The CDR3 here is CASSQSDRRGTDTQYF. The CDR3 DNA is TGCGCCAGCAGCCAATCGGACAGGAGGGGGACAGATACGCAGTATTTT.

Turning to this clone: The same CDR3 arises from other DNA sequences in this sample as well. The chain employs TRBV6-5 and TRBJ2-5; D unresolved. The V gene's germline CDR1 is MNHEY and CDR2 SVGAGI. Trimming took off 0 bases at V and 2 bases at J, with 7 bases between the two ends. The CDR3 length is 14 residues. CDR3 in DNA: TGTGCCAGCAGTTACTCCGCACTACAAGAGACCCAGTACTTC. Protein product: CASSYSALQETQYF.

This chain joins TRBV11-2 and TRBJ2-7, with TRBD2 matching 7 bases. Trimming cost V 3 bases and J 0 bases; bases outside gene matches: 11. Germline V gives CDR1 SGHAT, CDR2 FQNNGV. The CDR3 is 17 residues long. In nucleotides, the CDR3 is TGTGCCAGCAGCTTCCCCGGTGCTAGCGGTAGCTCCTACGAGCAGTACTTC. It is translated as CASSFPGASGSSYEQYF.

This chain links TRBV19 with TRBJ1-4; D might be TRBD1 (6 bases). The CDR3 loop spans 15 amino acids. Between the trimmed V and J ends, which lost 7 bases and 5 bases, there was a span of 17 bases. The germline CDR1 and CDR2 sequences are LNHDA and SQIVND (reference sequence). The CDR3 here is CASTNLRQGNEKLFF. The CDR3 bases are TGTGCCAGTACTAACCTCCGGCAGGGGAATGAAAAACTGTTTTTT.

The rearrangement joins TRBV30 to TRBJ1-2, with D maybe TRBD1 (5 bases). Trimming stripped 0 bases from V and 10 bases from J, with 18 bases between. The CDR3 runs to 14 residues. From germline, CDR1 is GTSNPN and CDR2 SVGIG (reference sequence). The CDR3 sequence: CAWSVLGAARDYTF. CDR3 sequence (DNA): TGTGCCTGGAGTGTACTAGGGGCTGCCCGGGACTACACCTTC.

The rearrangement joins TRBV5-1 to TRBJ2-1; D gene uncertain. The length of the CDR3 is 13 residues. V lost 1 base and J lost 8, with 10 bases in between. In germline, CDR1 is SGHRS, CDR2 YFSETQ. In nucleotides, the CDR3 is TGCGCCAGCAGCTTGAGCCGGCCGGATGAGCAGTTCTTC. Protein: CASSLSRPDEQFF.

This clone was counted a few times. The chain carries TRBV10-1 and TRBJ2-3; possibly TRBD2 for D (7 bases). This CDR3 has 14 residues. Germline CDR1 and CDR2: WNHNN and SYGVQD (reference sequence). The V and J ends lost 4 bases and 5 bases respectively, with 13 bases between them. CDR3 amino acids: CASSVEGGGDTQYF. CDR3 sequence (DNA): TGCGCCAGCAGTGTGGAAGGGGGGGGAGATACGCAGTATTTT.

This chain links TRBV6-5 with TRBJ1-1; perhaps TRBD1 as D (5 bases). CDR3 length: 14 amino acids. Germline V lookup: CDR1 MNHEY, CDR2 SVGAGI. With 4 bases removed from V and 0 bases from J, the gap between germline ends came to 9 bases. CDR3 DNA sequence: TGTGCCAGCAGTTCGGGACTCATGAACACTGAAGCTTTCTTT. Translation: CASSSGLMNTEAFF.

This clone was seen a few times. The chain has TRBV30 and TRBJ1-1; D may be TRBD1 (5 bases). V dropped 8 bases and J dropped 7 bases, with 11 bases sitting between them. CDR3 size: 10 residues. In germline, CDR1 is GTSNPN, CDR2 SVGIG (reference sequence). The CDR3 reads CAGGGVEAFF. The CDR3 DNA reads TGTGCCGGGGGTGGGGTTGAAGCTTTCTTT.

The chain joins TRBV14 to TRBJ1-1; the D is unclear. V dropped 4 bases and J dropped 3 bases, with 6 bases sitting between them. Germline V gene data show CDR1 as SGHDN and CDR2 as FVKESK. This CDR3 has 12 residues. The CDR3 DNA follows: TGTGCCAGCAGCCCGGGGTACACTGAAGCTTTCTTT. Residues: CASSPGYTEAFF.

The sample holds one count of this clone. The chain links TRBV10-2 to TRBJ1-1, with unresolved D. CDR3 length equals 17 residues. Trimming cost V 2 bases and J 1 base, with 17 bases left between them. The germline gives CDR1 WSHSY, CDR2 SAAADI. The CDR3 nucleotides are TGCGCCAGCAGTGAGCCCATTCTAGGACGGACGAACACTGAAGCTTTCTTT. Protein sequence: CASSEPILGRTNTEAFF.

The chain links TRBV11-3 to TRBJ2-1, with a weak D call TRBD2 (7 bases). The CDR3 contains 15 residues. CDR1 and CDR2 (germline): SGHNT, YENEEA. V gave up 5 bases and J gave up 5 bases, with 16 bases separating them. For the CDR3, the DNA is TGTGCCAGCAGCCGGGGAGGGACAAATAACAATGAGCAGTTCTTC. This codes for CASSRGGTNNNEQFF.